The 29 T cell receptor beta chains below come from one sample, sequenced in a study of cytomegalovirus exposure and HLA in healthy donors. With 60 Vbeta and 13 Jbeta primers, the PCR was carried out. Sequenced by immunoSEQ multiplex PCR; TCRdb stores in-frame clones only, minus some. Listed are about 150,000 clones; around 1.7% falls within the top ten. Sequencing input: PBMCs. The source is a woman aged 45-60 years in good health and CMV-seronegative.

The rearrangement uses TRBV7-2 and TRBJ1-1; D is unclear. The CDR3 is 14 amino acids. Trimming pared 5 bases from V and 5 bases from J, leaving 15 bases between. In germline, CDR1 is SGHTA, CDR2 FQGNSA. This CDR3 reads CASSAQSLSTEAFF. The CDR3 nucleotides are TGTGCCAGCAGCGCCCAGTCATTGTCTACTGAAGCTTTCTTT.

The chain has TRBV30 and TRBJ1-4, with 8 positions matching TRBD1. The V gene's germline CDR1 is GTSNPN and CDR2 SVGIG (reference sequence). J gave up 6 bases and V 0 bases, and 9 bases lay outside the gene matches. The CDR3 runs to 16 residues. This chain's CDR3 is CAWSVITGGSDEKLFF. CDR3 sequence (DNA): TGTGCCTGGAGTGTAATAACAGGGGGTTCCGATGAAAAACTGTTTTTT.

This rearrangement joins TRBV7-2 to TRBJ1-4; D is possibly TRBD1 (5 bases). The length of the CDR3 is 15 residues. Trimming left V 2 bases short and J 7 bases short, with 14 bases between. CDR1 and CDR2 (germline): SGHTA, FQGNSA. The CDR3 reads CASSLWKTAGEKLFF. DNA of the CDR3: TGTGCCAGCAGCTTATGGAAGACAGCAGGTGAAAAACTGTTTTTT.

This chain joins TRBV4-1 and TRBJ1-2; no clear D gene. The germline V gene has CDR1 MGHRA and CDR2 YSYEKL. Trimming pared 1 base from V and 5 bases from J, leaving 11 bases between. This CDR3 region has 14 residues. Here the CDR3 reads CASSQVTAAYGYTF. DNA of the CDR3: TGCGCCAGCAGCCAAGTAACAGCAGCTTATGGCTACACCTTC.

The chain uses TRBV11-1 and TRBJ1-4, with TRBD1 matching 10 bases. The CDR3 length is 18 residues. Germline V CDR1 and CDR2: SGHAT, FQDESV (reference sequence). J was trimmed by 3 bases and V by 5 bases; bases with no gene match: 12. The CDR3 is CASSAGQGRHFSNEKLFF. In DNA form, the CDR3 reads TGTGCCAGCAGCGCGGGACAGGGGAGGCACTTTTCTAATGAAAAACTGTTTTTT.

The chain is built from TRBV14 and TRBJ2-1, with 7 bases lining up with TRBD1. This CDR3 is 15 amino acids long. J lost 10 bases, V lost 4 bases, and 13 bases had no gene match. Germline V CDR1 and CDR2: SGHDN, FVKESK. CDR3 DNA sequence: TGTGCCAGCAGCCCCCTCGTAGGGGGCCCCGGGGAGCAGTTCTTC. Translating it yields CASSPLVGGPGEQFF. Based on the CDR3 plus reference TRBV14 and TRBJ2-1, the full variable domain is EAGVTQFPSHSVIEKGQTVTLRCDPISGHDNLYWYRRVMGKEIKFLLHFVKESKQDESGMPNNRFLAERTGGTYSTLKVQPAELEDSGVYFCASSPLVGGPGEQFFGPGTRLTVL.

The chain joins TRBV11-2 to TRBJ2-3, with D hard to call. The germline V and J ends were trimmed by 3 bases and 2 bases, with 12 bases remaining between them. Germline V lookup: CDR1 SGHAT, CDR2 FQNNGV. CDR3 length: 15 amino acids. This chain's CDR3 is CASSFSTTHTDTQYF. The CDR3 DNA sequence: TGTGCCAGCAGCTTTAGCACTACTCACACAGATACGCAGTATTTT.

The chain employs TRBV4-2 and TRBJ2-7; 8 bases are a match to TRBD2. Germline CDR1 reads LGHNA; CDR2 reads YNFKEQ. V trimming: 0 bases; J trimming: 5 bases; junction bases outside the gene matches: 6. CDR3 size: 15 residues. DNA of the CDR3: TGTGCCAGCAGCCAAGAGCGGACTAGCATCAACGAGCAGTACTTC. Its protein product is CASSQERTSINEQYF.

The chain has TRBV4-1 and TRBJ1-5; D is perhaps TRBD1 (5 bases). CDR3 length: 17 amino acids. The ends were cut back, 5 bases at V and 2 bases at J, with 19 bases in the middle. CDR1 and CDR2 (germline): MGHRA, YSYEKL. This CDR3 reads CASSSYIRARGNQPQHF. CDR3 in DNA: TGCGCCAGCAGCTCCTATATCCGAGCCAGGGGCAATCAGCCCCAGCATTTT.

The chain links TRBV2 to TRBJ2-3, with D tentatively TRBD2 (6 bases). This CDR3 has 13 residues. Germline V gene data show CDR1 as SNHLY and CDR2 as FYNNEI. Trimming removed 11 bases at V and 6 bases at J, with 18 bases between. CDR3 in amino acids: CAYRPGVSDTQYF. The DNA for the CDR3 is TGTGCCTACCGTCCGGGAGTATCGGATACGCAGTATTTT.

The CDR3 coding sequence is TGCGCCAGCAGCTCAGAAGCGGGGGGGCGGGCAGATACGCAGTATTTT. Residues: CASSSEAGGRADTQYF. The chain recombines TRBV5-1 with TRBJ2-3; 10 bases are shared with TRBD2. Losses at the gene ends were 3 bases for V and 4 bases for J; bases not matched to a gene: 8. Germline lookup yields CDR1 SGHRS and CDR2 YFSETQ. The CDR3 length is 16 residues.

The gene calls are TRBV5-1 and TRBJ2-5; possible D gene TRBD1, 6 bases. The CDR3 is 15 residues long. Trimming removed 5 bases at V and 4 bases at J, with 18 bases between. Germline CDR1 is SGHRS and CDR2 is YFSETQ. CDR3 nucleotides: TGCGCCAGCAGTCGCACAGGGTTCGCTCGAGAGACCCAGTACTTC. The encoded protein is CASSRTGFARETQYF. The full variable domain, its missing parts supplied by reference TRBV5-1 and TRBJ2-5, is KAGVTQTPRYLIKTRGQQVTLSCSPISGHRSVSWYQQTPGQGLQFLFEYFSETQRNKGNFPGRFSGRQFSNSRSEMNVSTLELGDSALYLCASSRTGFARETQYFGPGTRLLVL.

DNA for the CDR3: TGTGCCAGCAGTGAAGGCGGACAGAAAGAGACCCAGTACTTC. This encodes CASSEGGQKETQYF. This chain links TRBV2 with TRBJ2-5; weak D call: TRBD1 (6 bases). The germline V gene has CDR1 SNHLY and CDR2 FYNNEI. V lost 1 base, J lost 3 bases, and 9 bases lay in between. The CDR3 consists of 14 residues.

The J gene is TRBJ2-1, the V gene TRBV7-9, with unresolved D. Germline lookup yields CDR1 SEHNR and CDR2 FQNEAQ (reference sequence). CDR3 length: 15 residues. V was pared by 5 bases and J by 7 bases, with 18 bases between. CDR3 region: CASSPPERFNNEQFF. The CDR3 bases are TGTGCCAGCAGCCCACCAGAGAGGTTTAATAATGAGCAGTTCTTC.

The chain links TRBV7-9 to TRBJ2-1; D might be TRBD1 (5 bases). Trimming shortened V by 1 base and J by 9 bases, and 7 bases separated the two germline ends. The CDR3 is 12 residues long. Per the germline V gene, CDR1 is SEHNR and CDR2 is FQNEAQ (reference sequence). The CDR3 reads CASSLVDSEQFF. In nucleotides, the CDR3 is TGTGCCAGCAGCTTAGTAGACAGTGAGCAGTTCTTC.

The V call is TRBV6-5, the J call TRBJ1-1, with a weak D call TRBD1 (6 bases). The CDR3 length is 15 residues. Germline CDR1 is MNHEY and CDR2 is SVGAGI. V was trimmed by 7 bases and J by 3 bases, leaving 18 bases between them. This CDR3 is CASNTAGAGDTEAFF. DNA for the CDR3: TGTGCCAGCAATACCGCAGGGGCCGGAGACACTGAAGCTTTCTTT.

The rearrangement links TRBV6-5 to TRBJ1-6; D gene uncertain. The germline V gene encodes CDR1 MNHEY and CDR2 SVGAGI. This CDR3 has 13 amino acids. V was shortened by 6 bases and J by 7 bases, with 10 bases between the two germline ends. The CDR3 sequence is CASRTDGNSPLHF. The CDR3 DNA is TGTGCCAGCAGAACCGACGGGAATTCACCCCTCCACTTT.

This chain's CDR3 is CASSQPPSGGGNEQFF. CDR3 nucleotide sequence: TGTGCCAGCAGCCAACCCCCTTCGGGAGGAGGGAATGAGCAGTTCTTC. The chain couples TRBV4-2 to TRBJ2-1; 7 positions agree with TRBD2. Germline V lookup: CDR1 LGHNA, CDR2 YNFKEQ. The CDR3 sequence is 16 residues long. V dropped 2 bases and J dropped 7; count of bases not matched to a gene: 11.

V is TRBV7-6 and J is TRBJ2-2; D is perhaps TRBD1 (6 bases). CDR1 SGHVS and CDR2 FNYEAQ come from the germline V gene. The CDR3 runs 15 residues. V was pared by 2 bases and J by 3 bases, with 10 bases between. The CDR3: CASSLQQGYTGELFF. CDR3 bases: TGTGCCAGCAGCTTACAACAGGGATACACCGGGGAGCTGTTTTTT. The full variable domain, with the rest looked up from reference TRBV7-6 and TRBJ2-2, is GAGVSQSPRYKVTKRGQDVALRCDPISGHVSLYWYRQALGQGPEFLTYFNYEAQQDKSGLPNDRFSAERPEGSISTLTIQRTEQRDSAMYRCASSLQQGYTGELFFGEGSRLTVL.

J is TRBJ1-2 and V is TRBV19; unclear D gene. Trimming shortened V by 1 base and J by 5 bases, and 11 bases separated the two germline ends. This CDR3 spans 14 amino acids. Germline V lookup: CDR1 LNHDA, CDR2 SQIVND (reference sequence). Here the CDR3 DNA reads TGTGCCAGTAGTATAGGTTCGGACTCTTATGGCTACACCTTC. Translating gives CASSIGSDSYGYTF. The whole variable domain, remainder taken from reference TRBV19 and TRBJ1-2, is DGGITQSPKYLFRKEGQNVTLSCEQNLNHDAMYWYRQDPGQGLRLIYYSQIVNDFQKGDIAEGYSVSREKKESFPLTVTSAQKNPTAFYLCASSIGSDSYGYTFGSGTRLTVV.

The chain is built from TRBV19 and TRBJ2-6; 7 nucleotides agree with TRBD1. This CDR3 is 15 amino acids long. The trim removed 4 bases at V and 1 base at J, leaving 1 base unmatched. Germline V gene sequence: CDR1 LNHDA, CDR2 SQIVND (reference sequence). The DNA of the CDR3 is TGTGCCAGTAGTAGGGACAGATCTGGGGCCAACGTCCTGACTTTC. Protein product: CASSRDRSGANVLTF.

The chain uses TRBV5-4 and TRBJ1-5; 7 bases agree with TRBD1. The V and J ends lost 4 bases and 5 bases, in that order; junction bases with no gene match: 3. CDR3 length: 13 residues. Germline CDR1 SGHNT, CDR2 YYREEE (reference sequence). The CDR3 DNA reads as TGTGCCAGCAGCCCCGACAGGGATCAGCCCCAGCATTTT. Translation: CASSPDRDQPQHF.

V gene TRBV9 combines with J gene TRBJ1-1, with D perhaps TRBD1 (5 bases). Germline loops: CDR1 SGDLS, CDR2 YYNGEE. This CDR3 spans 15 amino acids. V was cut by 2 bases and J by 0 bases, with 11 bases left in between. CDR3 protein: CASSVAGRLNTEAFF. The DNA of the CDR3 is TGTGCCAGCAGCGTTGCGGGACGCTTGAACACTGAAGCTTTCTTT. Full variable domain (remainder filled in from reference TRBV9 and TRBJ1-1): DSGVTQTPKHLITATGQRVTLRCSPRSGDLSVYWYQQSLDQGLQFLIQYYNGEERAKGNILERFSAQQFPDLHSELNLSSLELGDSALYFCASSVAGRLNTEAFFGQGTRLTVV.

V and J are TRBV4-2 and TRBJ2-3; TRBD1 matches 7 bases. Per the germline V gene, CDR1 is LGHNA and CDR2 is YNFKEQ. This CDR3 comprises 15 residues. J was trimmed by 1 base and V by 6 bases; bases with no gene match: 7. This CDR3 is CASRNPGTGTDTQYF. CDR3 nucleotides: TGTGCCAGCAGAAATCCCGGGACAGGCACAGATACGCAGTATTTT.

The chain uses TRBV11-2 and TRBJ2-7; 8 positions agree with TRBD1. Trimming took 1 base from V and 5 from J; bases not matched to a gene: 7. Germline assignment: CDR1 SGHAT and CDR2 FQNNGV. The CDR3 contains 15 residues. CDR3 in amino acids: CASSLGAGGFHEQYF. The CDR3 DNA reads as TGTGCCAGCAGCTTAGGGGCAGGGGGCTTCCACGAGCAGTACTTC.

The V call is TRBV5-8, the J call TRBJ1-5, with TRBD1 as a possible D gene (6 bases). Germline V gives CDR1 SGHTS, CDR2 YDEGEE. V was cut by 2 bases and J by 2 bases, with 11 bases left in between. The CDR3 length is 15 residues. The CDR3 protein is CASSFQQGGNQPQHF. Written as DNA, the CDR3 is TGTGCCAGCAGCTTTCAACAGGGTGGCAATCAGCCCCAGCATTTT.

The chain combines TRBV10-3 with TRBJ1-2; D possibly corresponds to TRBD1 (6 bases). The CDR3 extends over 16 amino acids. Between the trimmed V and J ends, which lost 10 bases and 0 bases, there was a span of 21 bases. The germline gives CDR1 ENHRY, CDR2 SYGVKD. CDR3 in DNA: TGTGCCAATTCCCCTTCATCCGGGACATCTAACTATGGCTACACCTTC. It specifies CANSPSSGTSNYGYTF.

The J gene is TRBJ2-3, the V gene TRBV30; 13 positions match TRBD2. V was clipped by 0 bases and J by 0 bases; unmatched bases: 9. The CDR3 consists of 19 residues. Germline V CDR1 and CDR2: GTSNPN, SVGIG (reference sequence). Here the CDR3 DNA reads TGTGCCTGGAGTGTCGGGACCTCGGGACTAGCGGGGAGCACAGATACGCAGTATTTT. Protein product: CAWSVGTSGLAGSTDTQYF.

The chain has TRBV7-3 and TRBJ2-5; D remains unclear. The CDR3 has 13 residues. Trimming left V 4 bases short and J 2 bases short, with 8 bases between. Germline V gene sequence: CDR1 SGHTA, CDR2 FQGTGA. The CDR3 DNA sequence: TGTGCCAGCAGCTCGACATCTCAAGAGACCCAGTACTTC. Protein: CASSSTSQETQYF.